These 21 T cell receptor beta chains originate from one sample sequenced in a study of OX40 agonist ivuxolimab in advanced cancers. Here immunoSEQ multiplex PCR was the method, and the copy in TCRdb shows in-frame clones only, minus some. The data show about 99,000 clones, about 91% seen once. Sequencing used CD4+ or CD8+ T cells sorted from blood, obtained in a trial of the OX40 agonist ivuxolimab. Receptors were obtained from an adult with an advanced solid tumor such as melanoma, head and neck, liver or kidney cancer.

The rearrangement links TRBV4-1 to TRBJ2-7; possibly TRBD2 for D (6 bases). V lost 2 bases and J 2 bases, leaving 22 bases between the germline ends. Germline CDR1 is MGHRA and CDR2 is YSYEKL. The CDR3 contains 18 residues. This chain's CDR3 is CASSQFRLSSANPYEQYF. The CDR3 region has the DNA TGCGCCAGCAGCCAATTCCGACTATCTAGCGCAAACCCCTACGAGCAGTACTTC.

A remark on this clone: The sample holds other DNA sequences that translate to the same CDR3. The V call is TRBV2, the J call TRBJ2-3, with TRBD2 matching over 13 bases. V was pared by 4 bases and J by 5 bases, with 0 bases of the junction left unmatched. The germline V gene has CDR1 SNHLY and CDR2 FYNNEI. This CDR3 is 14 amino acids long. The CDR3 here is CASSGTSGRDTQYF. The CDR3 coding sequence is TGTGCCAGCAGTGGGACTAGCGGGAGAGATACGCAGTATTTT.

The chain combines TRBV7-6 with TRBJ2-5, with TRBD2 matching over 8 bases. The CDR3 contains 17 residues. Trimming took 1 base from V and 5 from J; bases not matched to a gene: 12. Germline CDR1 and CDR2: SGHVS and FNYEAQ. The CDR3: CASSLVTSTGGSETQYF. The CDR3 nucleotides read TGTGCCAGCAGCTTAGTCACCTCAACGGGAGGGTCGGAGACCCAGTACTTC. The full variable domain, its missing parts supplied by reference TRBV7-6 and TRBJ2-5, is GAGVSQSPRYKVTKRGQDVALRCDPISGHVSLYWYRQALGQGPEFLTYFNYEAQQDKSGLPNDRFSAERPEGSISTLTIQRTEQRDSAMYRCASSLVTSTGGSETQYFGPGTRLLVL.

The chain employs TRBV15 and TRBJ2-1; D is possibly TRBD2 (6 bases). V shed 3 bases and J shed 7 bases, with 19 bases lying between them. Germline loops: CDR1 LNHNV, CDR2 YYDKDF (reference sequence). The CDR3 is made up of 16 amino acids. The CDR3 reads CATSRGGRGILNEQFF. The CDR3 bases are TGTGCCACCAGCAGGGGGGGACGGGGGATTCTGAATGAGCAGTTCTTC.

This sequence joins TRBV5-6 and TRBJ2-1, with 8 bases matching TRBD1. The V gene end was trimmed by 4 bases and the J gene end by 1 base; junction bases not matched to a gene: 10. Germline CDR1 and CDR2: SGHDT and YYEEEE. The CDR3 runs 17 residues. In DNA form, the CDR3 reads TGTGCCAGCAGCAAAACGACAGGGGCTAAGTCCTACAATGAGCAGTTCTTC. Its protein product is CASSKTTGAKSYNEQFF.

This clone is a singleton in its sample. The V gene is TRBV28, the J gene TRBJ1-2, with D perhaps TRBD1 (5 bases). The CDR3 is made up of 13 amino acids. Germline-derived CDR1 and CDR2 are MDHEN and SYDVKM. V dropped 6 bases and J dropped 8 bases, with 16 bases sitting between them. The CDR3 coding sequence is TGTGCCAGCAGAGCCCGGGACCCGAGGGGCTACACCTTC. Residues: CASRARDPRGYTF.

This clone was recorded once. This sequence joins TRBV5-5 and TRBJ2-7; D uncertain. Trimming left V 1 base short and J 0 bases short, with 11 bases between. This CDR3 comprises 15 residues. The germline V gene encodes CDR1 SGHKS and CDR2 YYEKEE (reference sequence). The CDR3 protein is CASSLLAFSSYEQYF. CDR3 coding DNA: TGTGCCAGCAGCTTGCTGGCTTTTAGCTCCTACGAGCAGTACTTC.

The rearrangement links TRBV7-3 to TRBJ2-1, with TRBD2 matching over 13 bases. The ends lost 1 base at V and 8 bases at J; junction bases unmatched: 5. Per germline, CDR1 SGHTA and CDR2 FQGTGA. The CDR3 runs 16 residues. CDR3: CASSLIGLAGADEQFF. The CDR3 DNA follows: TGTGCCAGCAGCTTAATCGGACTAGCGGGAGCCGATGAGCAGTTCTTC.

V gene TRBV18 combines with J gene TRBJ2-3, with TRBD2 matching over 8 bases. CDR1 and CDR2 (germline): KGHSH, LQKENI. The length of the CDR3 is 16 residues. Trimming took 4 bases from V and 5 from J; bases not matched to a gene: 11. The CDR3 coding sequence is TGTGCCAGCTCACTCTCGGGAGGGCCATTTGGAGATACGCAGTATTTT. Its translation is CASSLSGGPFGDTQYF.

The rearrangement uses TRBV6-6 and TRBJ2-7; no reliable D call. This CDR3 is built from 11 residues. Germline V gene data show CDR1 as MNHNY and CDR2 as SVGAGI (reference sequence). Trimming cost V 2 bases and J 7 bases, with 6 bases left between them. The CDR3 bases are TGTGCCAGCAGTTACAAATCTGAGCAGTACTTC. Its translation is CASSYKSEQYF.

The V gene is TRBV28, the J gene TRBJ1-4, with a tentative D call TRBD1 (6 bases). The CDR3 consists of 16 residues. Germline values: CDR1 MDHEN, CDR2 SYDVKM. V lost 5 bases and J lost 3, with 16 bases in between. This CDR3 reads CASSIGGAKANEKLFF. DNA of the CDR3: TGTGCCAGCAGTATTGGGGGGGCGAAGGCTAATGAAAAACTGTTTTTT.

This clone came up once. This rearrangement joins TRBV7-2 to TRBJ2-7; 7 nucleotides match TRBD1. The germline gives CDR1 SGHTA, CDR2 FQGNSA. V lost 5 bases and J lost 2; bases outside the gene matches: 6. This CDR3 contains 14 residues. CDR3 nucleotides: TGTGCCAGCAGCGTTACAGGGGCGGCCTACGAGCAGTACTTC. It specifies CASSVTGAAYEQYF. The whole variable domain, filled in from reference TRBV7-2 and TRBJ2-7, reads GAGVSQSPSNKVTEKGKDVELRCDPISGHTALYWYRQSLGQGLEFLIYFQGNSAPDKSGLPSDRFSAERTGGSVSTLTIQRTQQEDSAVYLCASSVTGAAYEQYFGPGTRLTVT.

This chain connects TRBV9 to TRBJ2-5; 13 nucleotides align to TRBD2. CDR3 length: 16 residues. J was trimmed by 4 bases and V by 4 bases; bases with no gene match: 7. Germline-derived CDR1 and CDR2 are SGDLS and YYNGEE. In nucleotides, the CDR3 is TGTGCCAGCAGCTTTGGACTAGCGGGAGTTAGAGAGACCCAGTACTTC. As protein: CASSFGLAGVRETQYF.

The rearrangement links TRBV7-9 to TRBJ2-7; weak D call: TRBD2 (7 bases). The CDR3 sequence is 14 residues long. V was cut by 5 bases and J by 3 bases, with 14 bases left in between. Germline-derived CDR1 and CDR2 are SEHNR and FQNEAQ (reference sequence). Here the CDR3 reads CASSKGGSSYEQYF. DNA for the CDR3: TGTGCCAGCAGCAAGGGGGGGTCTAGCTACGAGCAGTACTTC.

The chain has TRBV2 and TRBJ2-7; 9 bases are a match to TRBD2. With V trimmed by 1 base and J by 4 bases, 8 bases remained unmatched. The CDR3 length is 16 residues. Germline CDR1 is SNHLY and CDR2 is FYNNEI. The CDR3, as DNA: TGTGCCAGCAGTGAAGAGGTCCTAGCGGGATCTTACGAGCAGTACTTC. It yields the protein CASSEEVLAGSYEQYF.

Only one count was recorded for this clone. V gene TRBV5-4 combines with J gene TRBJ1-1, with unresolved D. This CDR3 has 11 amino acids. Germline V gene sequence: CDR1 SGHNT, CDR2 YYREEE (reference sequence). V lost 7 bases and J 1 base, leaving 5 bases between the germline ends. Written as DNA, the CDR3 is TGTGCCAGCCATGCGAACACTGAAGCTTTCTTT. Translated, it gives CASHANTEAFF. The variable domain in full, completed from reference TRBV5-4 and TRBJ1-1, reads ETGVTQSPTHLIKTRGQQVTLRCSSQSGHNTVSWYQQALGQGPQFIFQYYREEENGRGNFPPRFSGLQFPNYSSELNVNALELDDSALYLCASHANTEAFFGQGTRLTVV.

The chain couples TRBV5-4 to TRBJ2-5, with 8 bases fitting TRBD1. The CDR3 runs 14 residues. Germline V gives CDR1 SGHNT, CDR2 YYREEE (reference sequence). V was clipped by 4 bases and J by 8 bases; unmatched bases: 10. CDR3 region: CASSLGQGPKTQYF. The CDR3 nucleotides are TGTGCCAGCAGCCTCGGACAGGGACCTAAAACCCAGTACTTC. The full variable domain, with the rest looked up from reference TRBV5-4 and TRBJ2-5, is ETGVTQSPTHLIKTRGQQVTLRCSSQSGHNTVSWYQQALGQGPQFIFQYYREEENGRGNFPPRFSGLQFPNYSSELNVNALELDDSALYLCASSLGQGPKTQYFGPGTRLLVL.

Remarks on this clone: This sample also contains other DNA sequences that code for the same CDR3. The CDR3 nucleotides read TGTGCCAGCTCACCGGGGGGCGTACAGCCCCAGCATTTT. This encodes CASSPGGVQPQHF. The chain uses TRBV18 and TRBJ1-5; D is perhaps TRBD1 (6 bases). The V end was cut by 3 bases, the J end by 7 bases, with 10 bases between. This CDR3 has 13 residues. Germline CDR1 and CDR2: KGHSH and LQKENI.

The chain carries TRBV5-4 and TRBJ2-3; no reliable D call. Germline CDR1 SGHNT, CDR2 YYREEE (reference sequence). The CDR3 is made up of 12 amino acids. Trimming took 6 bases from V and 0 from J, leaving 5 bases between them. CDR3 sequence: CASTSSTDTQYF. The CDR3 nucleotides are TGTGCCAGCACCTCTAGCACAGATACGCAGTATTTT. Drawing the rest from reference TRBV5-4 and TRBJ2-3, the complete variable domain is ETGVTQSPTHLIKTRGQQVTLRCSSQSGHNTVSWYQQALGQGPQFIFQYYREEENGRGNFPPRFSGLQFPNYSSELNVNALELDDSALYLCASTSSTDTQYFGPGTRLTVL.

The CDR3 protein is CASSLGQGLGYTF. CDR3 sequence (DNA): TGTGCCAGCAGCTTAGGGCAGGGACTTGGCTACACCTTC. The V and J genes are TRBV7-2 and TRBJ1-2; possibly TRBD1 for D (5 bases). The CDR3 length is 13 residues. Looked up from germline, CDR1 is SGHTA and CDR2 is FQGNSA. Trimming removed 1 base from V and 7 bases from J, with 10 bases in between. Looking up the rest from reference TRBV7-2 and TRBJ1-2 gives the full variable domain: GAGVSQSPSNKVTEKGKDVELRCDPISGHTALYWYRQSLGQGLEFLIYFQGNSAPDKSGLPSDRFSAERTGGSVSTLTIQRTQQEDSAVYLCASSLGQGLGYTFGSGTRLTVV.

In nucleotides, the CDR3 is TGTGCCAGCAGCTTGGGGCAGGGGGAAACCGGGGAGCTGTTTTTT. Translated: CASSLGQGETGELFF. This rearrangement joins TRBV5-6 to TRBJ2-2; 7 bases align to TRBD1. J lost 5 bases, V lost 0 bases, and 4 bases had no gene match. This CDR3 comprises 15 residues. Germline V lookup: CDR1 SGHDT, CDR2 YYEEEE.